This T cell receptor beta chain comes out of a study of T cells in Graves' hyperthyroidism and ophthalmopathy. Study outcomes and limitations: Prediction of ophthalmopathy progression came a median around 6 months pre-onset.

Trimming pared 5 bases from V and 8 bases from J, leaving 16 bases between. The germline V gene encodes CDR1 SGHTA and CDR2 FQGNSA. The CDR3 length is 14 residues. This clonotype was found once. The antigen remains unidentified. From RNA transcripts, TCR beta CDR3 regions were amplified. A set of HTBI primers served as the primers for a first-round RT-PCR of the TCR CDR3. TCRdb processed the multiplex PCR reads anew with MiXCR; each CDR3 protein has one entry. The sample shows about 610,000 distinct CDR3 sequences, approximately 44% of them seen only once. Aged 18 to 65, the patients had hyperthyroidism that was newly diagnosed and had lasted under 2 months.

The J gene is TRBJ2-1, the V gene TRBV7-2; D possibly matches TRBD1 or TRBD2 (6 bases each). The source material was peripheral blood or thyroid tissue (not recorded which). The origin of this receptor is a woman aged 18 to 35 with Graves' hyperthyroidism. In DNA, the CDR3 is TGTGCCAGCAGCCCCCTGAGGGGGGTAGATGAGCAGTTCTTC. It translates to CASSPLRGVDEQFF.